Following are 14 T cell receptor delta chains from one sample sequenced in a study of γδ T cells in repeated Plasmodium falciparum infection. TCRdb fed the multiplex PCR reads to CATT. The table has about 93,000 delta-chain clones, over 0.9% seen once. Bulk repertoires came from Vgamma9/Vdelta2+ or Vdelta2-negative gammadelta T cells flow-sorted from PBMC. The sequencing input was gamma-delta T cells from blood. These TCRs come from a pool of human donors (malaria-infected and uninfected, not separated).

As concerns this clone: The protein held in TCRdb is that of a much larger clone and does not match this DNA's translation at residue 3, likely because of a read error; the protein shown is translated from the DNA. The chain recombines TRDV1 with TRDJ1; D perhaps matches TRDD2 (7 bases). Germline V lookup: CDR1 TSWWSYY, CDR2 QGS. This CDR3 has 22 amino acids. As DNA, the CDR3 is TGTGCTCCTGGGGAACTTATTCCTACGGCTGGGACACCGTCGAAGTACACCGATAAACTCATCTTT. Translation gives CAPGELIPTAGTPSKYTDKLIF.

Details on this clone: TCRdb assigns this DNA the protein of a much larger clone, which departs from its translation at residue 5; this likely reflects a read error, and the protein shown comes from translating the DNA. V and J are TRDV1 and TRDJ1; 10 positions agree with TRDD3. The J gene, absent from TCRdb, was called here by matching the DNA to germline. The CDR3 sequence is 21 residues long. V lost 4 bases and J lost 4; bases outside the gene matches: 24. Germline CDR1 reads TSWWSYY; CDR2 reads QGS. CDR3 in amino acids: CALGGTRGYWGITRDDDKLIF. The DNA for the CDR3 is TGTGCTCTTGGGGGTACTAGGGGGTACTGGGGGATCACGCGGGATGACGATAAACTCATCTTT.

In regard to this clone: A much larger clone lies a single base off, so this may be a read error. The V gene call reads TRDV2; no J gene was called; the table names TRDD3, a call not compared with the DNA. In germline, CDR1 is GEAIGNYY, CDR2 EKD. The CDR3 loop spans 16 amino acids. The CDR3 nucleotides read TGTGCCTGTGACAACTGGGGGCCCCACGGTCCCGATAAGCTCATCTTT. Protein: CACDNWGPHGPDKLIF.

This clone was found a few times. TCRdb pairs this DNA with a much larger clone's protein that differs at residue 11, likely a read error; the protein shown was translated from the DNA. This sequence joins TRDV1 and TRDJ1; 10 nucleotides match TRDD3. TCRdb leaves out the J gene; it was filled in here by matching the DNA to germline. Germline CDR1 reads TSWWSYY; CDR2 reads QGS. V lost 3 bases to trimming and J lost 4 bases; unmatched junction nucleotides: 41. The CDR3 is made up of 27 amino acids. DNA of the CDR3: TGTGCTCTTGGGGACACCACCTCCAACGATGGTACCTACCTCTTCTCCTACTGGGGGATGTTGGGCGATAAACTCATCTTT. As protein: CALGDTTSNDGTYLFSYWGMLGDKLIF.

As for this clone: A far bigger clonotype differs at one base, so this is likely a read error. The same CDR3 can be traced to other DNA sequences in this sample. The V call is TRDV1, the J call TRDJ1, with D tentatively TRDD2 or TRDD3 (7 bases each). Because TCRdb records no J gene, it was assigned here through a match of the DNA to germline. Germline V gives CDR1 TSWWSYY, CDR2 QGS. The CDR3 is made up of 18 amino acids. In DNA form, the CDR3 reads TGCGCTCTTGGGGATAGTTCCTACCCTACCGTGTACACCGATAAACTCATCTTT. Translation: CALGDSSYPTVYTDKLIF.

This clone was detected many times. A far larger clone is off by one base, so a read error is likely. The sample holds other DNA sequences that translate to the same CDR3. The V call is TRDV2, the J call TRDJ1, with 10 bases that match TRDD3. TCRdb gives no J gene; it was assigned here by matching the DNA to germline. V gave up 4 bases and J gave up 0 bases; unmatched junction bases: 22. Germline V CDR1 and CDR2: GEAIGNYY, EKD. The CDR3 contains 21 residues. CDR3 DNA sequence: TGTGCCTGTGATACCGTCTCACCTCCGACCGTACTGGGGGATCACACCGATAAACTCATCTTT. Its protein is CACDTVSPPTVLGDHTDKLIF.

In its sample, this clone was seen a few times. A far larger clone is one base from this, pointing to a likely read error. The same CDR3 arises from other DNA sequences in this sample as well. The V gene is TRDV1, the J gene TRDJ1, with a tentative D call TRDD3 (6 bases). The J gene, absent from TCRdb, was called here by matching the DNA to germline. This CDR3 is built from 19 residues. Trimming stripped 1 base from V and 0 bases from J, with 21 bases between. CDR1 and CDR2 from the germline V gene are TSWWSYY and QGS. The CDR3 loop reads CALGEPMLPLGVDTDKLIF. In DNA, the CDR3 is TGTGCTCTTGGGGAACCTATGCTCCCCTTGGGGGTCGACACCGATAAACTCATCTTT.

Remarks on this clone: This could be a read error, since a much larger clone is one nucleotide away. Other DNA sequences in this specimen translate into the identical CDR3. The genes are TRDV2 and TRDJ1; 10 bases align to TRDD3. The CDR3 is 19 residues long. The V gene's germline CDR1 is GEAIGNYY and CDR2 EKD. CDR3: CACDTLGDMEPNYTDKLIF. The CDR3 region has the DNA TGTGCCTGTGACACGCTGGGGGATATGGAACCTAATTACACCGATAAGCTCATCTTT.

This clone was found a few times. Given a far larger clone just one base away, this is likely a sequencing read error. In the same sample, other DNA sequences code for this CDR3. The chain recombines TRDV2 with TRDJ1; the D gene is possibly TRDD3 (5 bases). The J gene, absent from TCRdb, was called here by matching the DNA to germline. This CDR3 has 18 amino acids. Between the trimmed V and J ends, which lost 3 bases and 6 bases, there was a span of 28 bases. Germline CDR1 and CDR2: GEAIGNYY and EKD. The CDR3 is CACDPLGEATGGSHKLIF. For the CDR3, the DNA is TGTGCCTGTGACCCCTTAGGGGAGGCGACCGGGGGCTCCCATAAACTCATCTTT.

In this sample, this clone turned up a few times. TCRdb records a much larger clone's protein for this DNA, with a difference at residue 10 that likely arises from a read error; the protein given is the translation of the DNA. V usage is TRDV1 and J usage is TRDJ1; D is possibly TRDD3 (5 bases). TCRdb leaves out the J gene; it was filled in here by matching the DNA to germline. Germline CDR1 TSWWSYY, CDR2 QGS. The CDR3 is made up of 16 amino acids. V lost 0 bases, J lost 1 base, and 12 bases lay in between. CDR3 protein: CALGELGIECTDKLIF. In nucleotides, the CDR3 is TGTGCTCTTGGGGAACTAGGGATTGAGTGCACCGATAAACTCATCTTT.

This clone came up many times. This is likely an artifact of a read error, given a far larger clone one base away. The sample holds other DNA sequences that translate to the same CDR3. The chain employs TRDV2 and TRDJ1, with 10 bases matching TRDD3. The CDR3 has 19 residues. Germline assignment: CDR1 GEAIGNYY and CDR2 EKD. In DNA, the CDR3 is TGTGCCTGTGACACCGTCATGGGGACTGGGGGATTCGCCACCGACAAACTCATCTTT. It specifies CACDTVMGTGGFATDKLIF.

In its sample, this clone was seen a few times. TCRdb assigns this DNA the protein of a much larger clone, which departs from its translation at residue 13; this likely reflects a read error, and the protein shown comes from translating the DNA. This chain links TRDV1 with TRDJ1; 9 positions match TRDD3. The J gene, not given by TCRdb, was assigned here from a germline match of the nucleotide sequence. The CDR3 is made up of 18 amino acids. CDR1 and CDR2 from the germline V gene are TSWWSYY and QGS. J was trimmed by 3 bases and V by 0 bases; bases with no gene match: 11. The CDR3 DNA reads TGTGCTCTTGGGGAACTAGCCCCTGGGGGATTGTACCCCGATAAACTCATCTTT. Protein sequence: CALGELAPGGLYPDKLIF.

In this sample, this clone turned up many times. This likely traces to a read error, being one base from a far larger clone. This sample also contains other DNA sequences that code for the same CDR3. The chain couples TRDV2 to TRDJ1; 8 bases fit TRDD3. TCRdb is silent on the J gene; assignment here came from matching the DNA to germline. The germline CDR1 and CDR2 sequences are GEAIGNYY and EKD. The CDR3 is 20 amino acids. CDR3 region: CACDTEDRLTGGPHTDKLIF. The CDR3 DNA follows: TGTGCTTGTGACACCGAAGACAGGTTGACTGGGGGTCCACACACCGATAAACTCATCTTT.

With regard to this clone: This likely traces to a read error, being one base from a far larger clone. Different DNA sequences within this sample yield the same CDR3. No J gene was named, though the V gene is TRDV1; TRDD3 reflects the table's D call only, with no check against the DNA. Germline lookup yields CDR1 TSWWSYY and CDR2 QGS. The CDR3 extends over 18 amino acids. Here the CDR3 reads CALGECFWERSYTDKLIF. In DNA form, the CDR3 reads TGTGCTCTTGGGGAATGCTTCTGGGAGCGAAGCTACACCGATAAGCTCATCTTT.